Below are 9 T cell receptor beta chains sequenced from a single sample in a study of cytomegalovirus exposure and HLA in healthy donors. Vbeta (60) and Jbeta (13) primers were used in the PCR. Clones were sequenced by immunoSEQ multiplex PCR, and TCRdb holds only the in-frame ones, with some missing. The sample lists 120,000 or so clones; 10% to 13% were seen once. Sequenced sample: PBMCs. These receptors all come from a woman aged 18-29 years in good health and CMV-seropositive.

This clone showed up just a few times. The rearrangement links TRBV29-1 to TRBJ1-1; D uncertain. The CDR3 has 10 amino acids. Germline loops: CDR1 SQVTM, CDR2 ANQGSEA. Trimming removed 4 bases at V and 5 bases at J, with 5 bases between. The CDR3 bases are TGCAGCGTTGCGGTGACTGAAGCTTTCTTT. Translated, it gives CSVAVTEAFF.

The sample holds a few counts of this clone. V gene TRBV29-1 combines with J gene TRBJ2-5; 7 bases are shared with TRBD2. Germline values: CDR1 SQVTM, CDR2 ANQGSEA. Trimming at V came to 3 bases and at J to 6 bases, leaving 10 bases not matched to a gene. CDR3 length equals 14 residues. The CDR3 region is CSVEPLRGGKTQYF. Here the CDR3 DNA reads TGCAGCGTTGAGCCCCTGAGGGGAGGGAAGACCCAGTACTTC.

V is TRBV12-5 and J is TRBJ2-5, with D perhaps TRBD1 (7 bases). The germline gives CDR1 LGHNT, CDR2 FRNRAP. Trimming took off 6 bases at V and 5 bases at J, with 22 bases between the two ends. This CDR3 region has 16 residues. The CDR3 nucleotides read TGTGCTAGTGGCTTTGGACAGTCAGGGGGGCGGGAGACCCAGTACTTC. Protein: CASGFGQSGGRETQYF.

This clone was counted a few times. For the CDR3, the DNA is TGTGCCAGCAGCCCGACAGGGGGCGGCGAGCAGTACTTC. Translating gives CASSPTGGGEQYF. The chain links TRBV7-6 to TRBJ2-7, with 10 bases aligning to TRBD1. Germline lookup yields CDR1 SGHVS and CDR2 FNYEAQ. The CDR3 runs to 13 residues. V lost 5 bases to trimming and J lost 6 bases; unmatched junction nucleotides: 4.

This clone was observed a handful of times. The chain uses TRBV28 and TRBJ2-7; 12 bases match TRBD1. The CDR3 is 15 amino acids. The germline CDR1 and CDR2 sequences are MDHEN and SYDVKM. The trim removed 3 bases at V and 0 bases at J, leaving 0 bases unmatched. The CDR3 DNA sequence: TGTGCCAGCAGTTTGGGACAGGGGGCCTCCTACGAGCAGTACTTC. Encoded protein: CASSLGQGASYEQYF.

Notes on this clone: The same CDR3 is also encoded by other DNA sequences in this sample. The J gene is TRBJ2-2, the V gene TRBV19, with a weak D call TRBD1 (5 bases). Germline CDR1 LNHDA, CDR2 SQIVND (reference sequence). This CDR3 is built from 14 residues. V shed 4 bases and J shed 4 bases, with 10 bases lying between them. This chain's CDR3 is CASSTGIVTGELFF. The CDR3 nucleotides are TGTGCCAGTAGTACAGGGATAGTCACCGGGGAGCTGTTTTTT.

This sequence joins TRBV9 and TRBJ2-7; the match to TRBD2 covers 11 bases. Germline loops: CDR1 SGDLS, CDR2 YYNGEE. There are 14 residues in the CDR3. V gave up 0 bases and J gave up 7 bases; unmatched junction bases: 3. The CDR3 nucleotides read TGTGCCAGCAGCGTAGTTACTAGCGGGGGAGAGCAGTACTTC. Translated, it gives CASSVVTSGGEQYF. Drawing the rest from reference TRBV9 and TRBJ2-7, the complete variable domain is DSGVTQTPKHLITATGQRVTLRCSPRSGDLSVYWYQQSLDQGLQFLIQYYNGEERAKGNILERFSAQQFPDLHSELNLSSLELGDSALYFCASSVVTSGGEQYFGPGTRLTVT.

The table lists this clone with a few counts. The chain joins TRBV5-1 to TRBJ2-7, with D perhaps matching TRBD1 (6 bases). V was shortened by 0 bases and J by 5 bases, with 12 bases between the two germline ends. Germline V gene data show CDR1 as SGHRS and CDR2 as YFSETQ. The CDR3 has 14 amino acids. CDR3 in DNA: TGCGCCAGCAGCTTGGTATACAGGGACGACGAGCAGTACTTC. Protein sequence: CASSLVYRDDEQYF.

This chain links TRBV11-2 with TRBJ1-1; D unresolved. CDR1 is SGHAT, CDR2 FQNNGV, per germline. The CDR3 is made up of 11 amino acids. V was cut by 7 bases and J by 6 bases, with 9 bases left in between. CDR3 sequence: CASTIPPEAFF. In DNA form, the CDR3 reads TGTGCCAGCACCATTCCCCCTGAAGCTTTCTTT. The variable domain in full, completed from reference TRBV11-2 and TRBJ1-1, reads EAGVAQSPRYKIIEKRQSVAFWCNPISGHATLYWYQQILGQGPKLLIQFQNNGVVDDSQLPKDRFSAERLKGVDSTLKIQPAKLEDSAVYLCASTIPPEAFFGQGTRLTVV.